The 17 T cell receptor beta chains reported below all come from one sample, sequenced in a study of shared clonotypes between healthy human individuals. Naive CD8 populations comprised CD45RO-negative cells positively selected for CCR7, excluding terminally differentiated effector memory CD45RA+ cells. This table comes from immunoSEQ multiplex PCR, and its TCRdb copy is limited to in-frame clones, with some not included. The sample shows about 2.2 million clones, roughly 91% of them seen only once. Sequencing was done on a sample of naive CD8+ T cells from PBMCs. The receptors here all came from a man younger than 35 in good health. Some clones in this sample may be carry-over from other donors' samples.

V and J are TRBV7-9 and TRBJ2-1, with 9 bases aligning to TRBD1. The J segment lost 8 bases and the V segment lost 4 bases, leaving 3 bases of the junction unmatched. This CDR3 region has 13 residues. The V gene's germline CDR1 is SEHNR and CDR2 FQNEAQ (reference sequence). DNA for the CDR3: TGTGCCAGCAGCTGGACAGGGGTTGATGAGCAGTTCTTC. Translating it yields CASSWTGVDEQFF.

The chain combines TRBV28 with TRBJ2-1, with 10 positions matching TRBD1. The CDR3 consists of 16 residues. Germline V lookup: CDR1 MDHEN, CDR2 SYDVKM. The junction had 9 bases not matched to a gene; V was cut back by 5 bases and J by 5 bases. The CDR3 loop reads CASSLDRGRRNNEQFF. In DNA form, the CDR3 reads TGTGCCAGCAGTCTTGACAGGGGGCGTCGCAACAATGAGCAGTTCTTC.

The V call is TRBV11-3, the J call TRBJ2-1, with TRBD1 as a possible D gene (5 bases). CDR1 is SGHNT, CDR2 YENEEA, per germline. The CDR3 is 14 residues long. With 1 base removed from V and 9 bases from J, the gap between germline ends came to 13 bases. This chain's CDR3 is CASSLGVGAVEQFF. CDR3 sequence (DNA): TGTGCCAGCAGCTTAGGGGTAGGGGCCGTTGAGCAGTTCTTC.

The chain carries TRBV5-1 and TRBJ1-4; 11 nucleotides agree with TRBD1. Germline V gene sequence: CDR1 SGHRS, CDR2 YFSETQ. V lost 6 bases to trimming and J lost 7 bases; unmatched junction nucleotides: 8. This CDR3 has 15 residues. CDR3 DNA sequence: TGCGCCAGCAACGTGGTTGGGACAGGGGGTGAAAAACTGTTTTTT. Protein sequence: CASNVVGTGGEKLFF.

The chain is built from TRBV7-8 and TRBJ2-2, with 7 bases identical to TRBD2. This CDR3 is built from 16 residues. Germline V gene data show CDR1 as SGHVS and CDR2 as FQNEAQ. J was trimmed by 4 bases and V by 8 bases; bases with no gene match: 13. The CDR3 DNA reads TGTGCCAGCCCCCATTTGGCGGGAGCGAGCACCGGGGAGCTGTTTTTT. Protein product: CASPHLAGASTGELFF. Full variable domain (rest looked up from reference TRBV7-8 and TRBJ2-2): GAGVSQSPRYKVAKRGQDVALRCDPISGHVSLFWYQQALGQGPEFLTYFQNEAQLDKSGLPSDRFFAERPEGSVSTLKIQRTQQEDSAVYLCASPHLAGASTGELFFGEGSRLTVL.

On this clone: This could be a read error, since a much larger clone is one nucleotide away. The same CDR3 arises from other DNA sequences in this sample as well. This rearrangement joins TRBV6-5 to TRBJ1-1; D gene ambiguous. Germline V CDR1 and CDR2: MNHEY, SVGAGI. The CDR3 has 12 amino acids. Trimming shortened V by 6 bases and J by 1 base, and 6 bases separated the two germline ends. The CDR3 protein is CASSSGNTEAFF. The CDR3 nucleotides are TGTGCCAGCAGCTCGGGGAACACTGAAGCTTTCTTT.

The rearrangement uses TRBV29-1 and TRBJ1-2; D remains ambiguous. Germline lookup yields CDR1 SQVTM and CDR2 ANQGSEA. V gave up 2 bases and J gave up 8 bases, with 6 bases separating them. The CDR3 runs 10 residues. The CDR3 spells CSVESMGYTF. The CDR3 nucleotides are TGCAGCGTTGAATCCATGGGCTACACCTTC.

This clone appeared a single time. This chain uses TRBV5-6 with TRBJ1-5, with 7 bases aligning to TRBD1. The CDR3 consists of 15 residues. Germline-derived CDR1 and CDR2 are SGHDT and YYEEEE. After removal of 2 bases from V and 1 base from J, the junction contained 3 bases not matched to a gene. The CDR3 DNA sequence: TGTGCCAGCAGCTTCGACAGGGCGAGCAATCAGCCCCAGCATTTT. This gives the protein CASSFDRASNQPQHF.

The V call is TRBV11-2, the J call TRBJ1-5, with D possibly TRBD1 on 6 matching bases. Germline V gives CDR1 SGHAT, CDR2 FQNNGV. The CDR3 length is 16 residues. The germline V and J ends were trimmed by 4 bases and 3 bases, with 16 bases remaining between them. CDR3 nucleotide sequence: TGTGCCAGCAGCTCCGGACGGACAGTAAACAATCAGCCCCAGCATTTT. Residues: CASSSGRTVNNQPQHF. The full variable domain, with the rest looked up from reference TRBV11-2 and TRBJ1-5, is EAGVAQSPRYKIIEKRQSVAFWCNPISGHATLYWYQQILGQGPKLLIQFQNNGVVDDSQLPKDRFSAERLKGVDSTLKIQPAKLEDSAVYLCASSSGRTVNNQPQHFGDGTRLSIL.

V and J are TRBV6-1 and TRBJ2-7; D gene unclear. This CDR3 comprises 14 residues. Trimming stripped 6 bases from V and 6 bases from J, with 18 bases between. The germline gives CDR1 MNHNS, CDR2 SASEGT. The CDR3 here is CASRRARIDAEQYF. The CDR3 region has the DNA TGTGCCAGCAGACGAGCGAGGATCGACGCCGAGCAGTACTTC.

This clone was detected only once. The CDR3 DNA reads as TGTGCCAGCAGTCGACTAGCGGAAAGCAGGGATACGCAGTATTTT. As protein: CASSRLAESRDTQYF. The chain carries TRBV2 and TRBJ2-3, with TRBD2 identical over 9 bases. The J segment lost 6 bases and the V segment lost 5 bases, leaving 9 bases of the junction unmatched. CDR1 is SNHLY and CDR2 is FYNNEI in the germline V gene. The CDR3 extends over 15 amino acids.

The chain links TRBV7-9 to TRBJ2-7; D gene unclear. Germline-derived CDR1 and CDR2 are SEHNR and FQNEAQ (reference sequence). The CDR3 runs to 15 residues. V was shortened by 2 bases and J by 1 base, with 12 bases between the two germline ends. CDR3 DNA: TGTGCCAGCAGCTTAACCGCGTACACTTCCTACGAGCAGTACTTC. It translates to CASSLTAYTSYEQYF.

This chain uses TRBV29-1 with TRBJ2-7; 12 bases map to TRBD1. The J segment lost 4 bases and the V segment lost 4 bases, leaving 2 bases of the junction unmatched. CDR3 size: 13 residues. CDR1 is SQVTM and CDR2 is ANQGSEA in the germline V gene. The CDR3, as DNA: TGCAGCGTTGCGGGACAGGGGGCTTACGAGCAGTACTTC. Translating it yields CSVAGQGAYEQYF.

This rearrangement joins TRBV28 to TRBJ2-5; TRBD1 aligns across 8 bases. The DNA end is more similar to TRBJ2-7, so the J call may be wrong. CDR1 MDHEN and CDR2 SYDVKM come from the germline V gene. The CDR3 has 13 amino acids. CDR3 protein: CASSFGQGYEQYF. The CDR3 nucleotides read TGTGCCAGCAGTTTTGGACAGGGATACGAGCAGTACTTC.

The chain carries TRBV27 and TRBJ1-2; the match to TRBD1 covers 7 bases. Trimming cost V 0 bases and J 6 bases; bases outside gene matches: 13. Germline V gives CDR1 MNHEY, CDR2 SMNVEV (reference sequence). This CDR3 has 17 amino acids. CDR3 sequence reads: CASSLSLAHRGGNGYTF. The CDR3 DNA follows: TGTGCCAGCAGTTTATCTTTAGCCCACAGGGGTGGGAATGGCTACACCTTC.

The chain employs TRBV5-1 and TRBJ2-2; 9 nucleotides match TRBD1. The CDR3 consists of 14 residues. The V gene end was trimmed by 3 bases and the J gene end by 5 bases; junction bases not matched to a gene: 2. Per germline, CDR1 SGHRS and CDR2 YFSETQ. The CDR3 nucleotides read TGCGCCAGCAGCTGGACAGGGGCGACCGGGGAGCTGTTTTTT. Translating gives CASSWTGATGELFF.

The chain combines TRBV2 with TRBJ2-7; D possibly matches TRBD1 or TRBD2 (5 bases each). CDR1 SNHLY and CDR2 FYNNEI come from the germline V gene. This CDR3 has 14 amino acids. V lost 3 bases to trimming and J lost 6 bases, with 15 bases between them. The CDR3 sequence: CASSDRDALGEQYF. CDR3 coding DNA: TGTGCCAGCAGTGATCGGGACGCCCTGGGCGAGCAGTACTTC.